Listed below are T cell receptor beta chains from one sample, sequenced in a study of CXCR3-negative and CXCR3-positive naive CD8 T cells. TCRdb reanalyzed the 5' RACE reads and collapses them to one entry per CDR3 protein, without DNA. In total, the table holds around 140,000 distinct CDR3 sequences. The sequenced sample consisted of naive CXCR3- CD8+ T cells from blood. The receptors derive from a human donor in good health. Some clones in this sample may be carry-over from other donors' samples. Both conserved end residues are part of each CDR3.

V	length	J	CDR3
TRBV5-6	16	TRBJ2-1	CASSLKGLGSYNEQFF
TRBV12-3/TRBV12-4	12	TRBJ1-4	CASSHTPGKLFF
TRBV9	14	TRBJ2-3	CASSPGQGFNTQYF
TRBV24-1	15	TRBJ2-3	CATSDLQGNTDTQYF
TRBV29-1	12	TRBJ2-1	CSVELPGNEQFF
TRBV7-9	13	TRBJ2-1	CASSLGSLNEQFF
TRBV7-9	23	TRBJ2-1	CASSSPRTESTWREGLSYNEQFF
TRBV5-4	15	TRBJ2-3	CASSLAGLGTDTQYF
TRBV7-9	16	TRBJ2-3	CASSPPPQRDTDTQYF
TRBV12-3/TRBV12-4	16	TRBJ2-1	CASSWLAGEAYNEQFF
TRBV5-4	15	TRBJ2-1	CASSRTGLLHNEQFF
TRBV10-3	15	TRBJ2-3	CAISAEGGPVDTQYF
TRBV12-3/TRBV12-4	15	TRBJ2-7	CASSPVAGGRYEQYF
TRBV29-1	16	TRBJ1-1	CSVEFGPGGMNTEAFF
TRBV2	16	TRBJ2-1	CASSETDSSTYNEQFF
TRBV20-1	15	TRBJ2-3	CSARDRGGAGDTQYF
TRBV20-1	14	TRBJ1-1	CSARDSGTGTEAFF
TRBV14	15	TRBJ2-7	CASSQDAAPPGEQYF
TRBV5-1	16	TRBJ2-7	CASSLGWGPENYEQYF
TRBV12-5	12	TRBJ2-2	CASGTTGGELFF
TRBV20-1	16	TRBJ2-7	CSARDLRGVAVGEQYF
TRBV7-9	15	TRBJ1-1	CASRGGSLDRAEAFF
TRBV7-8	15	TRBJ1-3	CASSPGVSSGNTIYF
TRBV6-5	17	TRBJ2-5	CASSYGDRGRGQDTQYF
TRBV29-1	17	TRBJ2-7	CSVEGRTSGRATYEQYF
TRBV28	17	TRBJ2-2	CASSPLAGGLDTGELFF